What follows is one TCR beta chain and its context. Its target is unknown. This sample was included in a study of regulatory T cells in long-lasting Graves disease. Whole-study results and caveats: Patients with persistent disease showed a bias toward TRBV28, TRBJ1-2 and TRBJ2-5.

Germline-derived CDR1 and CDR2 are SGHVS and FNYEAQ. V shed 3 bases and J 6 bases; nucleotides not matched to a gene: 7. This CDR3 has 14 amino acids. Arm-PCR with iRepertoire HTBI primers amplified the CDR3 regions for these TCR beta libraries. TCRdb re-derived calls from the multiplex PCR reads in MiXCR, one entry per CDR3 protein. The sample gives a few hundred thousand distinct CDR3 sequences, over 15% of which show up once; about 27% is in the top ten. Described time point: newly diagnosed GD, antithyroid drugs for less than 3 months. PBMC RNA was the source of the TCR library. These records were also assigned to another study, of T cells in Graves' hyperthyroidism and ophthalmopathy.

The sequence derives from a man in his forties with Graves disease. The sample here was peripheral blood mononuclear cells (PBMCs), taken at new diagnosis, from a patient treated with antithyroid drugs. The gene calls are TRBV7-6 and TRBJ2-5; 7 bases are shared with TRBD2. The CDR3 DNA is TGTGCCAGCAGCTTTGGGCAGGGAGGGAAGACCCAGTACTTC. Its translation: CASSFGQGGKTQYF.